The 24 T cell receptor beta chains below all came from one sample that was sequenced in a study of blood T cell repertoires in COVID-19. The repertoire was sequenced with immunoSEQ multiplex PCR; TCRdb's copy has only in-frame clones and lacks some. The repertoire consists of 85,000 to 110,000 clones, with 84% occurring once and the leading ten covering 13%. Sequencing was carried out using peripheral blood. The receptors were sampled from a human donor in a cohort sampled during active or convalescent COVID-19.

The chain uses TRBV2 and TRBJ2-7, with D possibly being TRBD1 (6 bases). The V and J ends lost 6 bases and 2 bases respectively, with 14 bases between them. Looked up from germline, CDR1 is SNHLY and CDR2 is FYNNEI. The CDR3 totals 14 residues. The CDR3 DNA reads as TGTGCCAGCAGAGGGACACTCTCCCCCTACGAGCAGTACTTC. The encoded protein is CASRGTLSPYEQYF.

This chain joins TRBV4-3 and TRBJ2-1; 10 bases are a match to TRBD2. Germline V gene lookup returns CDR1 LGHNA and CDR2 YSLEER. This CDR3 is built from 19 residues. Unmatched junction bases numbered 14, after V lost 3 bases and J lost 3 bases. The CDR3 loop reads CASSHPREERGGLYNEQFF. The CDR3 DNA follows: TGCGCCAGCAGCCACCCCCGCGAGGAGCGGGGGGGCCTCTACAATGAGCAGTTCTTC.

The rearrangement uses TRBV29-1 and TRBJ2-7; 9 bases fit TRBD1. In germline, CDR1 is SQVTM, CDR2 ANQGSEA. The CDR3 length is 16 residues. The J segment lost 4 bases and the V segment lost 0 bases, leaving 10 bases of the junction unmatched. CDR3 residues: CSVEDLAPGQGYEQYF. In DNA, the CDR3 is TGCAGCGTTGAAGATCTCGCTCCGGGACAGGGATACGAGCAGTACTTC.

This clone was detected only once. As DNA, the CDR3 is TGTGCCAGTAGCTTTGTGGGAGATAGCAATCAGCCCCAGCATTTT. Translating it yields CASSFVGDSNQPQHF. The chain uses TRBV19 and TRBJ1-5; D is unclear. This CDR3 spans 15 amino acids. V was clipped by 6 bases and J by 0 bases, with 12 bases between them. From germline, CDR1 is LNHDA and CDR2 SQIVND (reference sequence).

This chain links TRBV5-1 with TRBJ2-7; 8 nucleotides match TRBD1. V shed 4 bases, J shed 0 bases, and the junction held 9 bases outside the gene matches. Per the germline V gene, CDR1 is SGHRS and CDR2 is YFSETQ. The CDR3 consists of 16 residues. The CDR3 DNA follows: TGCGCCAGCAGCCCCTCCAGGGGGCAATTCTCCTACGAGCAGTACTTC. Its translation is CASSPSRGQFSYEQYF. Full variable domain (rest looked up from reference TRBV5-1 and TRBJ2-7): KAGVTQTPRYLIKTRGQQVTLSCSPISGHRSVSWYQQTPGQGLQFLFEYFSETQRNKGNFPGRFSGRQFSNSRSEMNVSTLELGDSALYLCASSPSRGQFSYEQYFGPGTRLTVT.

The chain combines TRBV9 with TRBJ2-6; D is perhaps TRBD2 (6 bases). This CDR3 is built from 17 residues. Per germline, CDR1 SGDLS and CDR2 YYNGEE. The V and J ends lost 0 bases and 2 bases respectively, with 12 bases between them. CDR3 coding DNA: TGTGCCAGCAGCGTAGTGAGGGGAGGAGCTGGGGCCAACGTCCTGACTTTC. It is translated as CASSVVRGGAGANVLTF.

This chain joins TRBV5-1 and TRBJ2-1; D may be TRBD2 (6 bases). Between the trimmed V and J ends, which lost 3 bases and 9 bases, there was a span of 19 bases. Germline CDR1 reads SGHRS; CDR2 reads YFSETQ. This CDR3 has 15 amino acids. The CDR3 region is CASSWAGLIHSEQFF. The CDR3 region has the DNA TGCGCCAGCAGCTGGGCGGGATTAATTCATAGTGAGCAGTTCTTC. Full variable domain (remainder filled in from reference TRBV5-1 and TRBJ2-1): KAGVTQTPRYLIKTRGQQVTLSCSPISGHRSVSWYQQTPGQGLQFLFEYFSETQRNKGNFPGRFSGRQFSNSRSEMNVSTLELGDSALYLCASSWAGLIHSEQFFGPGTRLTVL.

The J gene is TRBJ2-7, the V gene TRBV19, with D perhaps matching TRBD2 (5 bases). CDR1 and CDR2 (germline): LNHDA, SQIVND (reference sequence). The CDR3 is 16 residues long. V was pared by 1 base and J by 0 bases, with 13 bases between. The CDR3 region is CASSIATGWTSYEQYF. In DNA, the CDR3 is TGTGCCAGTAGTATAGCGACGGGGTGGACCTCCTACGAGCAGTACTTC. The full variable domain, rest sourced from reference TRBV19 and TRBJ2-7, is DGGITQSPKYLFRKEGQNVTLSCEQNLNHDAMYWYRQDPGQGLRLIYYSQIVNDFQKGDIAEGYSVSREKKESFPLTVTSAQKNPTAFYLCASSIATGWTSYEQYFGPGTRLTVT.

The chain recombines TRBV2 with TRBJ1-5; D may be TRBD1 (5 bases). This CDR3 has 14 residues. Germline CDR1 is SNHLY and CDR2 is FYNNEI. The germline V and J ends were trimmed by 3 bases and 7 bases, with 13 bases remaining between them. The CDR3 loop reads CASSEGREGQPQHF. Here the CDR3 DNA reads TGTGCCAGCAGTGAGGGCAGGGAAGGACAGCCCCAGCATTTT.

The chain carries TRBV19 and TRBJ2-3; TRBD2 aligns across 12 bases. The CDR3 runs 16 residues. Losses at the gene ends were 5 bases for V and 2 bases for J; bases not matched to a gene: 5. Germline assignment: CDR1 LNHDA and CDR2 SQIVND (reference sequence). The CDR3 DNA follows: TGTGCCAGTAGTCTCGGACTAGCGGGGAACACAGATACGCAGTATTTT. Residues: CASSLGLAGNTDTQYF. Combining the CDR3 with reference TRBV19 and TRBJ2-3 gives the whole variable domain DGGITQSPKYLFRKEGQNVTLSCEQNLNHDAMYWYRQDPGQGLRLIYYSQIVNDFQKGDIAEGYSVSREKKESFPLTVTSAQKNPTAFYLCASSLGLAGNTDTQYFGPGTRLTVL.

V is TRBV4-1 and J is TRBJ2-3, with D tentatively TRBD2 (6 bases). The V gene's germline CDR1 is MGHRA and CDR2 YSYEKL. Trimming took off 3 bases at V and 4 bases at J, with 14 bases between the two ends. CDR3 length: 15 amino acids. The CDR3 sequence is CASSQGGASPDTQYF. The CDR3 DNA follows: TGCGCCAGCAGCCAGGGGGGAGCGTCCCCAGATACGCAGTATTTT.

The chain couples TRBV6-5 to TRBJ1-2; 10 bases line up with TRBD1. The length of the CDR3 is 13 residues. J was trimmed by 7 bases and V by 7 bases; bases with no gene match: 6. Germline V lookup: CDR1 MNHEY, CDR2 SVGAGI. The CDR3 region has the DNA TGTGCCAGCACCAGACAGGGGGCGGGTGGCTACACCTTC. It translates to CASTRQGAGGYTF.

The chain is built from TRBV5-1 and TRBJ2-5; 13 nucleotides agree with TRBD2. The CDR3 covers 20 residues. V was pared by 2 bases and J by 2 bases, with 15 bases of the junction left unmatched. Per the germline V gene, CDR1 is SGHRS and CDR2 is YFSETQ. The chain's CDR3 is CASSFTPGLAGPKMQETQYF. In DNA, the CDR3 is TGCGCCAGCAGCTTCACCCCGGGACTAGCGGGGCCCAAAATGCAAGAGACCCAGTACTTC.

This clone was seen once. The CDR3 here is CASSVDLGLNYGYTF. CDR3 DNA: TGTGCCAGCAGCGTAGATCTGGGACTAAACTATGGCTACACCTTC. The genes are TRBV9 and TRBJ1-2; D may be TRBD1 (5 bases). CDR3 length equals 15 residues. The germline V and J ends were trimmed by 0 bases and 2 bases, with 11 bases remaining between them. Germline V lookup: CDR1 SGDLS, CDR2 YYNGEE.

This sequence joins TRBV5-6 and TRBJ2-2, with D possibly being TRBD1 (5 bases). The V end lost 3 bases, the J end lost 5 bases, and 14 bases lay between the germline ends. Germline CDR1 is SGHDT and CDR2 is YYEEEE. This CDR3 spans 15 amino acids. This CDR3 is CASSSLTARTGELFF. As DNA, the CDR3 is TGTGCCAGCAGCTCCTTGACAGCCCGGACCGGGGAGCTGTTTTTT.

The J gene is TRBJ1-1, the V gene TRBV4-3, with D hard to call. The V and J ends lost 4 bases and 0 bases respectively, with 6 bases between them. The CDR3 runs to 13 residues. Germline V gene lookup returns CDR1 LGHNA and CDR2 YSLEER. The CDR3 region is CASSPRMNTEAFF. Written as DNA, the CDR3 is TGCGCCAGCAGCCCTAGAATGAACACTGAAGCTTTCTTT.

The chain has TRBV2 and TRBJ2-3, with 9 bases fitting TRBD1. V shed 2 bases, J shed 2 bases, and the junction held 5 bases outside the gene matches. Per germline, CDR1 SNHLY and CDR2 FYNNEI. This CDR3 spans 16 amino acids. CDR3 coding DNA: TGTGCCAGCAGTGAACTCGGACAGGGGAACACAGATACGCAGTATTTT. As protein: CASSELGQGNTDTQYF.

This chain's CDR3 is CASSLGTQGSYEQYF. The CDR3 DNA reads TGTGCCAGCAGCTTGGGTACCCAGGGCTCCTACGAGCAGTACTTC. The rearrangement joins TRBV5-4 to TRBJ2-7; perhaps TRBD1 as D (5 bases). Between the trimmed V and J ends, which lost 0 bases and 0 bases, there was a span of 10 bases. From germline, CDR1 is SGHNT and CDR2 YYREEE (reference sequence). The CDR3 is 15 amino acids.

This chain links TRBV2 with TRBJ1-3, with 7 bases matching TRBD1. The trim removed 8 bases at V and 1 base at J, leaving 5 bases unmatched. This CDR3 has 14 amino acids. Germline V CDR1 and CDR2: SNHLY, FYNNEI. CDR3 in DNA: TGTGCCAGCGGAGACAGGGTTTCTGGAAACACCATATATTTT. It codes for CASGDRVSGNTIYF.

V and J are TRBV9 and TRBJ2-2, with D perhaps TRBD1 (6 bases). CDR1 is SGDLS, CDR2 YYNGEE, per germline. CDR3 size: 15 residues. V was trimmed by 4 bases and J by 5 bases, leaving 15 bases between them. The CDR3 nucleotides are TGTGCCAGCAGCAGTTACAGGGTCGGAACCGGGGAGCTGTTTTTT. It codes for CASSSYRVGTGELFF.

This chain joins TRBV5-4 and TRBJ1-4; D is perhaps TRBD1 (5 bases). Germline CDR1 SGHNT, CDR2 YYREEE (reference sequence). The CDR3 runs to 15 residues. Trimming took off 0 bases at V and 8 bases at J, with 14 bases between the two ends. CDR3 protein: CASSLGIGEAEKLFF. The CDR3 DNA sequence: TGTGCCAGCAGCTTGGGAATAGGGGAGGCCGAAAAACTGTTTTTT. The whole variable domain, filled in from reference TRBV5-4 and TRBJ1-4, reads ETGVTQSPTHLIKTRGQQVTLRCSSQSGHNTVSWYQQALGQGPQFIFQYYREEENGRGNFPPRFSGLQFPNYSSELNVNALELDDSALYLCASSLGIGEAEKLFFGSGTQLSVL.

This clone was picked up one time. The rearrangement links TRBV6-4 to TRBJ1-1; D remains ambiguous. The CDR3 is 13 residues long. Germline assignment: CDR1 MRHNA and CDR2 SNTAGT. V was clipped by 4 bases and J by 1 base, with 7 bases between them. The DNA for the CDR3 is TGTGCCAGCAGTGCCGGGGAGAACACTGAAGCTTTCTTT. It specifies CASSAGENTEAFF.

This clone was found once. CDR3 protein: CASSRQGGDTGELFF. In DNA form, the CDR3 reads TGTGCCAGCAGCAGACAGGGGGGGGACACCGGGGAGCTGTTTTTT. The genes are TRBV7-2 and TRBJ2-2, with 9 nucleotides matching TRBD1. Per the germline V gene, CDR1 is SGHTA and CDR2 is FQGNSA. There are 15 residues in the CDR3. Trimming at V came to 5 bases and at J to 3 bases, leaving 4 bases not matched to a gene.

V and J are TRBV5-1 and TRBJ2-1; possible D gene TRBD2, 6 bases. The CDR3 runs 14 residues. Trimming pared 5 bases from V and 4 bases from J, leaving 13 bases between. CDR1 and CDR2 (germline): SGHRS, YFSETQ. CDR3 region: CASRPGLNYNEQFF. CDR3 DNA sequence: TGCGCCAGCAGACCGGGACTGAATTACAATGAGCAGTTCTTC.